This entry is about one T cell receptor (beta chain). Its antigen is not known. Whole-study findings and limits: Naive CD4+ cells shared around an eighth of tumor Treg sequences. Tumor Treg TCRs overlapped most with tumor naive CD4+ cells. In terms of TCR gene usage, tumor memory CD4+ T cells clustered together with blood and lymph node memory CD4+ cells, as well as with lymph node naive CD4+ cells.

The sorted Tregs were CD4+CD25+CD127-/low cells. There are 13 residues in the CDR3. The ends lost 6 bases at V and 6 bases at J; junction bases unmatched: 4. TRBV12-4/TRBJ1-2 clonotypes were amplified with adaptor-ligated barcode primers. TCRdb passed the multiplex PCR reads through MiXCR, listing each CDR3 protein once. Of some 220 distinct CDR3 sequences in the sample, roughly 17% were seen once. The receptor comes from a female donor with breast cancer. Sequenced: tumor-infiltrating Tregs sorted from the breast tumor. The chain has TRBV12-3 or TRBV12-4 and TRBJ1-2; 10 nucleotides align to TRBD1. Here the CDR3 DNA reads TGTGCCAGCAGCCCCGGGACAGGGGATGGCTACACCTTC. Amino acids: CASSPGTGDGYTF.